These T cell receptor beta chains were read from a single sample in a study of technical replicates of blood from several donors. Profiled with immunoSEQ multiplex PCR; TCRdb holds only in-frame clones, not every one. Of around 76,000 clones in the sample, over 75% are singletons; the top ten hold 0.2% to 0.25%. The sample comprised T cells isolated from PBMCs. The receptors derive from a human donor in good health. Each CDR3 is given with its conserved first and last residue. Each record gives: D gene, J gene, V gene, CDR3 length, clone size, CDR3 protein, CDR3 DNA. D genes are given only for firm matches. The size field is filled for only some rows; it gives once, few, many or a size class.

TRBD1 TRBJ1-2 TRBV2 13 - CASSFRTGGGYTF TGTGCCAGCAGTTTCCGGACAGGGGGCGGCTACACCTTC
- TRBJ1-1 TRBV18 14 - CASSPVSQNTEAFF TGTGCCAGCTCACCGGTCAGTCAGAACACTGAAGCTTTCTTT
- TRBJ1-4 TRBV7-9 11 - CASSRLDSQFF TGTGCCAGCAGCCGTCTCGACTCCCAGTTTTTT
TRBD1 TRBJ2-7 TRBV11-3 18 - CASSLGQGEGSSGYEQYF TGTGCCAGCAGCTTAGGACAGGGGGAAGGTTCGAGTGGCTACGAGCAGTACTTC
- TRBJ2-3 TRBV28 17 - CASSLGRQTYYTDTQYF TGTGCCAGCAGTTTGGGGAGGCAAACATACTACACAGATACGCAGTATTTT
TRBD1 TRBJ2-1 TRBV27 15 once CASSPGGRMDNEQFF TGTGCCAGCAGTCCAGGGGGACGTATGGACAATGAGCAGTTCTTC
TRBD1 TRBJ1-4 TRBV2 16 - CASSILQTGVGEKLFF TGTGCCAGCAGTATCCTACAGACAGGGGTCGGTGAAAAACTGTTTTTT
TRBD2 TRBJ2-5 TRBV28 15 - CASSFIAGRQETQYF TGTGCCAGCAGTTTTATAGCGGGAAGGCAAGAGACCCAGTACTTC
- TRBJ1-4 TRBV11-2 15 - CASSFLGTPNEKLFF TGTGCCAGCAGCTTTCTTGGCACACCCAATGAAAAACTGTTTTTT
TRBD1 TRBJ1-2 TRBV7-9 16 - CASSPQGGETNYGYTF TGTGCCAGCAGCCCACAGGGGGGGGAGACGAACTATGGCTACACCTTC
- TRBJ2-7 TRBV10-2 13 - CASSDSGIYEQYF TGCGCCAGCAGTGATTCGGGGATCTACGAGCAGTACTTC
TRBD1 TRBJ1-5 TRBV6-5 14 - CASSTGTGYQPQHF TGTGCCAGCAGTACCGGGACAGGGTATCAGCCCCAGCATTTT
TRBD2 TRBJ2-7 TRBV5-6 15 - CASSGAGTSGGEQYF TGTGCCAGCAGCGGAGCCGGGACTAGCGGTGGCGAGCAGTACTTC
- TRBJ1-1 TRBV28 16 - CASSLFGQGRNTEAFF TGTGCCAGCAGTTTATTCGGGCAGGGAAGAAACACTGAAGCTTTCTTT
- TRBJ1-1 TRBV11-2 16 - CASSLWSTGGNTEAFF TGTGCCAGCAGCTTATGGTCGACAGGAGGGAACACTGAAGCTTTCTTT
- TRBJ2-7 TRBV28 13 - CASSPLAADEQYF TGTGCCAGCAGTCCTCTAGCCGCCGACGAGCAGTACTTC
- TRBJ2-6 TRBV7-6 17 - CASSPGGAGSGANVLTF TGTGCCAGCAGCCCAGGCGGGGCAGGGTCCGGGGCCAACGTCCTGACTTTC
- TRBJ1-5 TRBV30 12 - CAWSVQGQPQHF TGTGCCTGGAGTGTACAGGGTCAGCCCCAGCATTTT
TRBD2 TRBJ2-1 TRBV29-1 14 - CSVWTSRNYNEQFF TGCAGCGTCTGGACTAGCCGAAACTACAATGAGCAGTTCTTC
- TRBJ1-1 TRBV10-3 15 - CAISESAGVNTEAFF TGTGCCATCAGTGAGTCGGCGGGCGTGAACACTGAAGCTTTCTTT
TRBD2 TRBJ2-5 TRBV10-3 14 - CAISAAAGGETQYF TGTGCCATCAGCGCTGCTGCGGGAGGTGAGACCCAGTACTTC
TRBD2 TRBJ2-1 TRBV5-1 16 - CASSSLLAGAYNEQFF TGCGCCAGCAGCTCCTTACTAGCGGGAGCCTACAATGAGCAGTTCTTC
TRBD1 TRBJ1-1 TRBV19 13 - CASGTGLNTEAFF TGTGCCAGTGGGACAGGCCTGAACACTGAAGCTTTCTTT
TRBD2 TRBJ2-7 TRBV15 12 - CATSMRGYEQYF TGTGCCACCAGCATGCGGGGGTACGAGCAGTACTTC
TRBD1 TRBJ2-7 TRBV29-1 15 - CSAGTVGTGLHEQYF TGCAGCGCCGGGACCGTTGGGACAGGGTTACACGAGCAGTACTTC
- TRBJ1-6 TRBV11-1 14 - CASSLWDTGPPLHF TGTGCCAGCAGCTTATGGGACACAGGACCACCCCTCCACTTT
TRBD2 TRBJ2-7 TRBV6-4 16 - CASSDSLAGGPDEQYF TGTGCCAGCAGTGACTCTTTGGCGGGAGGGCCAGACGAGCAGTACTTC
TRBD2 TRBJ2-7 TRBV6-6 14 - CASKAGTPNYEQYF TGTGCCAGCAAAGCGGGGACCCCGAACTACGAGCAGTACTTC
- TRBJ1-5 TRBV5-4 12 once CASSAAGQPQHF TGTGCCAGCAGTGCTGCGGGCCAGCCCCAGCATTTT
TRBD1 TRBJ1-2 TRBV2 15 - CASSAGTGTLYGYTF TGTGCCAGCAGTGCCGGGACAGGGACTCTCTATGGCTACACCTTC
- TRBJ1-1 TRBV20-1 11 - CSAGGPAGAFF TGCAGTGCTGGCGGACCGGCGGGAGCTTTCTTT
TRBD1 TRBJ1-1 TRBV19 13 few CASSRQGFAEAFF TGTGCCAGTAGTCGACAGGGGTTCGCTGAAGCTTTCTTT
- TRBJ2-6 TRBV5-6 15 - CASSNEGTGANVLTF TGTGCCAGCAGCAACGAGGGTACTGGGGCCAACGTCCTGACTTTC
TRBD2 TRBJ2-5 TRBV11-2 16 - CASSSPSGLEKETQYF TGTGCCAGCAGCTCGCCCTCGGGACTAGAAAAAGAGACCCAGTACTTC
- TRBJ2-5 TRBV11-2 16 - CASSLGGGGPVGTQYF TGTGCCAGCAGCTTGGGAGGGGGGGGGCCGGTTGGGACCCAGTACTTC
TRBD2 TRBJ2-2 TRBV2 14 - CASKTGGRAGELFF TGTGCCAGCAAGACGGGGGGGCGCGCCGGGGAGCTGTTTTTT
TRBD1 TRBJ2-7 TRBV4-1 16 - CASSQVVGDRNREQYF TGCGCCAGCAGCCAAGTAGTAGGGGACAGAAACCGCGAGCAGTACTTC
- TRBJ1-5 TRBV10-3 13 - CAISGHSNQPQHF TGTGCCATCAGCGGACATAGCAATCAGCCCCAGCATTTT
TRBD2 TRBJ2-3 TRBV9 18 - CASSVAMEAGDGTDTQYF TGTGCCAGCAGCGTAGCTATGGAGGCGGGGGACGGCACAGATACGCAGTATTTT
TRBD1 TRBJ1-6 TRBV19 18 - CASSIDQYRGGDNSPLHF TGTGCCAGTAGTATAGATCAATACAGGGGAGGTGATAATTCACCCCTCCACTTT
- TRBJ2-5 TRBV12-5 13 - CASGLAPSETQYF TGTGCTAGTGGTTTGGCCCCGTCGGAGACCCAGTACTTC
TRBD2 TRBJ2-1 TRBV29-1 17 - CSGYGLAGGPVYNEQFF TGCAGCGGGTACGGACTAGCGGGAGGGCCGGTCTACAATGAGCAGTTCTTC
TRBD1 TRBJ1-1 TRBV2 16 - CASSGAFGTGGTEAFF TGTGCCAGCAGTGGGGCTTTCGGGACAGGGGGTACTGAAGCTTTCTTT
- TRBJ1-2 TRBV19 13 - CASSAGRHDGYTF TGTGCCAGTAGTGCAGGGAGGCATGATGGCTACACCTTC
- TRBJ1-1 TRBV27 14 - CASTYYQGSTEAFF TGTGCCAGCACCTACTACCAGGGAAGTACTGAAGCTTTCTTT
- TRBJ2-2 TRBV9 16 - CASSGPSLANTGELFF TGTGCCAGCAGCGGGCCGTCGCTAGCCAACACCGGGGAGCTGTTTTTT
TRBD1 TRBJ1-5 TRBV4-1 14 - CASSSDRGDQPQHF TGCGCCAGCAGCTCCGACAGGGGGGATCAGCCCCAGCATTTT
- TRBJ1-5 TRBV15 17 - CATSRDRLTGNFQPQHF TGTGCCACCAGCAGAGATCGGCTGACAGGAAATTTTCAGCCCCAGCATTTT
TRBD1 TRBJ1-5 TRBV6-1 18 - CASSEFPPRDREWQPQHF TGTGCCAGCAGTGAATTCCCCCCCCGGGACAGGGAATGGCAGCCCCAGCATTTT
- TRBJ1-1 TRBV5-4 13 - CASSWRAGTEAFF TGTGCCAGCAGCTGGAGGGCGGGCACTGAAGCTTTCTTT
- TRBJ2-7 TRBV11-3 14 - CASSSRQFTYEQYF TGTGCCAGCAGCTCTAGACAGTTCACCTACGAGCAGTACTTC
- TRBJ2-5 TRBV7-6 17 - CASSLASLGALKETQYF TGTGCCAGCAGCTTAGCCAGTTTGGGGGCGCTTAAGGAGACCCAGTACTTC
TRBD1 TRBJ2-7 TRBV10-3 15 - CAISVLIEEGGQQYF TGTGCCATCAGTGTCCTTATCGAGGAAGGGGGCCAGCAGTACTTC
TRBD2 TRBJ2-7 TRBV4-1 16 - CASSQAPGLAGDEQYF TGCGCCAGCAGCCAGGCACCGGGACTAGCGGGGGACGAGCAGTACTTC